A single sample gave rise to the 26 T cell receptor beta chains below, sequenced in a study of spatial heterogeneity in lung cancer. TCRdb re-derived calls from the 5' RACE reads in MiXCR, one entry per CDR3 protein. The table lists 950 to 1,100 distinct CDR3 sequences, about half of them singletons. Specified time point: sample taken at primary tumor resection. The sequenced material consisted of unsorted whole RNA from tumor, nontumor lung or frozen PBMC. The source was PBMCs, collected at surgery. The receptors originated from a male donor with early-stage non-small cell lung cancer.

Remarks on this clonotype: Since it is a stray read in a library aimed at alpha chains, this beta chain has a size that is not meaningful. V and J are TRBV27 and TRBJ2-3; D call uncertain. The CDR3 covers 13 residues. V was cut by 1 base and J by 1 base, with 3 bases left in between. The germline V gene encodes CDR1 MNHEY and CDR2 SMNVEV (reference sequence). The CDR3 here is CASSLYGTDTQYF. CDR3 DNA sequence: TGTGCCAGCAGTTTATATGGCACAGATACGCAGTATTTT.

On this clonotype itself: Within a library made for alpha chains, this beta chain is off target, and its count is uninformative. The rearrangement links TRBV11-2 to TRBJ2-1; D perhaps matches TRBD2 (6 bases). Trimming shortened V by 3 bases and J by 3 bases, and 9 bases separated the two germline ends. The CDR3 is 14 residues long. Germline V CDR1 and CDR2: SGHAT, FQNNGV. The CDR3 here is CASSFRGNYNEQFF. DNA for the CDR3: TGTGCCAGCAGCTTTCGGGGGAACTACAATGAGCAGTTCTTC. Full variable domain (outside the CDR3, taken from reference TRBV11-2 and TRBJ2-1): EAGVAQSPRYKIIEKRQSVAFWCNPISGHATLYWYQQILGQGPKLLIQFQNNGVVDDSQLPKDRFSAERLKGVDSTLKIQPAKLEDSAVYLCASSFRGNYNEQFFGPGTRLTVL.

A single count supports this clonotype. A library made for alpha chains picked up this beta chain off target, so its size means little. The rearrangement uses TRBV5-6 and TRBJ2-1; TRBD1 matches at 7 bases. The germline V gene has CDR1 SGHDT and CDR2 YYEEEE. Losses at the gene ends were 6 bases for V and 6 bases for J; bases not matched to a gene: 12. The CDR3 loop spans 15 amino acids. The CDR3 loop is CASTIRGRLVNEQFF. The CDR3 DNA is TGTGCCAGCACCATAAGGGGGCGTTTAGTCAATGAGCAGTTCTTC. Drawing the rest from reference TRBV5-6 and TRBJ2-1, the complete variable domain is DAGVTQSPTHLIKTRGQQVTLRCSPKSGHDTVSWYQQALGQGPQFIFQYYEEEERQRGNFPDRFSGHQFPNYSSELNVNALLLGDSALYLCASTIRGRLVNEQFFGPGTRLTVL.

Concerning this clonotype: This beta chain is a stray read from a library made for alpha chains; its abundance is not meaningful. The J gene is TRBJ2-5, the V gene TRBV9, with D perhaps being TRBD1 or TRBD2 (6 bases each). The CDR3 consists of 14 residues. The germline gives CDR1 SGDLS, CDR2 YYNGEE. The V gene lost 3 bases and the J gene lost 1 base, with 10 bases spanning the gap. CDR3 bases: TGTGCCAGCAGCGGGGGGGCAACCCAAGAGACCCAGTACTTC. Translated, it gives CASSGGATQETQYF.

On this clonotype: This beta chain turned up in a library designed for alpha chains; as an off-target read, its abundance says little. This chain uses TRBV28 with TRBJ2-7; 9 nucleotides align to TRBD1. The CDR3 covers 18 residues. With V trimmed by 5 bases and J by 4 bases, 18 bases remained unmatched. CDR1 is MDHEN and CDR2 is SYDVKM in the germline V gene. The CDR3 loop is CASSPNRDRAPRSYEQYF. CDR3 DNA: TGTGCCAGCAGTCCAAACCGGGACAGGGCTCCCCGATCTTACGAGCAGTACTTC.

A note on this clonotype: The library was built for alpha chains, so this beta chain is an off-target read and its size means little. The V gene is TRBV27, the J gene TRBJ2-3; 8 nucleotides line up with TRBD1. After removal of 3 bases from V and 6 bases from J, the junction contained 8 bases not matched to a gene. The germline V gene has CDR1 MNHEY and CDR2 SMNVEV (reference sequence). The CDR3 extends over 15 amino acids. CDR3 DNA sequence: TGTGCCAGCAGTTTTCCAGGGGGCGGGGCCGATACGCAGTATTTT. Translating it yields CASSFPGGGADTQYF.

As to this clonotype: This beta chain is a stray sequence in a library constructed for alpha chains; its clone size is not meaningful. The CDR3: CASSFKDIQYF. The CDR3 nucleotides read TGTGCCAGCAGTTTCAAGGACATTCAGTACTTC. The chain links TRBV28 to TRBJ2-4; D gene uncertain. The V end lost 3 bases, the J end lost 8 bases, and 5 bases lay between the germline ends. This CDR3 is 11 amino acids long. Per the germline V gene, CDR1 is MDHEN and CDR2 is SYDVKM. Together with reference TRBV28 and TRBJ2-4, the CDR3 gives the full variable domain: DVKVTQSSRYLVKRTGEKVFLECVQDMDHENMFWYRQDPGLGLRLIYFSYDVKMKEKGDIPEGYSVSREKKERFSLILESASTNQTSMYLCASSFKDIQYFGAGTRLSVL.

A word on this clonotype: The library was built for alpha chains, so this beta chain is an off-target read and its size means little. V gene TRBV29-1 combines with J gene TRBJ2-7; tentative D call: TRBD1 (6 bases). Germline assignment: CDR1 SQVTM and CDR2 ANQGSEA. The germline V and J ends were trimmed by 7 bases and 4 bases, with 17 bases remaining between them. CDR3 length equals 13 residues. The CDR3 DNA reads as TGCAGCGCTATGACAGGAGACGATTACGAGCAGTACTTC. Translation: CSAMTGDDYEQYF.

With respect to this clonotype: Found in a library prepared for alpha chains, this beta chain is an off-target read, and its abundance has little meaning. This chain connects TRBV20-1 to TRBJ2-7, with 9 positions matching TRBD2. V lost 6 bases and J lost 0; bases outside the gene matches: 6. In germline, CDR1 is DFQATT, CDR2 SNEGSKA (reference sequence). The CDR3 contains 14 residues. The CDR3 sequence is CSAFSGGSSYEQYF. CDR3 sequence (DNA): TGCAGTGCATTCAGCGGGGGGAGCTCCTACGAGCAGTACTTC.

As regards this clonotype: The library was built for alpha chains, so this beta chain is an off-target read and its size means little. This chain joins TRBV4-3 and TRBJ2-3, with D unresolved. The CDR3 is 13 residues long. V lost 0 bases and J 4 bases, leaving 5 bases between the germline ends. Germline CDR1 reads LGHNA; CDR2 reads YSLEER. The CDR3 is CASSQEHADTQYF. Here the CDR3 DNA reads TGCGCCAGCAGCCAAGAACATGCAGATACGCAGTATTTT.

This clonotype was detected only a few times. Being off target in a library aimed at alpha chains, this beta chain has a size of little meaning. The chain has TRBV5-1 and TRBJ2-5; D ambiguous. The CDR3 is 13 amino acids. CDR1 and CDR2 (germline): SGHRS, YFSETQ. V lost 0 bases and J lost 2, with 5 bases in between. The CDR3 DNA reads as TGCGCCAGCAGCTTGGGGCCACAAGAGACCCAGTACTTC. It encodes CASSLGPQETQYF.

Comments on this clonotype: A library prepared for alpha chains yielded this beta chain as an off-target read; its size is of little meaning. The chain is built from TRBV27 and TRBJ2-7; 7 bases align to TRBD1. The ends lost 8 bases at V and 3 bases at J; junction bases unmatched: 1. CDR3 length: 11 amino acids. From germline, CDR1 is MNHEY and CDR2 SMNVEV (reference sequence). Written as DNA, the CDR3 is TGTGCCAGCCGACAGGGCTACGAGCAGTACTTC. It yields the protein CASRQGYEQYF.

A note on this clonotype: This beta chain was picked up by a library intended for alpha chains and is off target, so its count carries little meaning. The chain recombines TRBV28 with TRBJ2-1; 8 nucleotides match TRBD2. CDR1 is MDHEN and CDR2 is SYDVKM in the germline V gene. The CDR3 runs to 16 residues. J lost 4 bases, V lost 5 bases, and 10 bases had no gene match. The CDR3, as DNA: TGTGCCAGCAGTCCACATAGCGGGGCACCTTACAATGAGCAGTTCTTC. The encoded protein is CASSPHSGAPYNEQFF.

On this clonotype itself: This beta chain is an off-target read within a library intended for alpha chains, so its frequency means little. This chain connects TRBV5-6 to TRBJ2-2; D ambiguous. Trimming removed 1 base from V and 1 base from J, with 8 bases in between. This CDR3 is 15 amino acids long. Germline V gene lookup returns CDR1 SGHDT and CDR2 YYEEEE. Here the CDR3 reads CASSLFPVNTGELFF. As DNA, the CDR3 is TGTGCCAGCAGCTTGTTTCCGGTGAACACCGGGGAGCTGTTTTTT.

As for this clonotype: This beta chain came through as a stray read in a library set up for alpha chains, and its size says little. This chain links TRBV5-1 with TRBJ2-5; 10 nucleotides agree with TRBD2. The V and J ends lost 0 bases and 0 bases, in that order; junction bases with no gene match: 2. The CDR3 length is 16 residues. Per the germline V gene, CDR1 is SGHRS and CDR2 is YFSETQ. CDR3 loop: CASSLGTSGDQETQYF. The CDR3, as DNA: TGCGCCAGCAGCTTGGGAACTAGCGGGGACCAAGAGACCCAGTACTTC.

This clonotype was recorded a few times. Because the library targeted alpha chains, this beta chain is an off-target read whose size means little. The genes are TRBV27 and TRBJ1-1; D remains unclear. CDR1 is MNHEY and CDR2 is SMNVEV in the germline V gene (reference sequence). The CDR3 is 13 residues long. The V end was cut by 2 bases, the J end by 5 bases, with 9 bases between. The CDR3 spells CASSLGEGTEAFF. The CDR3 nucleotides read TGTGCCAGCAGTTTAGGAGAGGGAACTGAAGCTTTCTTT.

By share, this clonotype ranks as hyperexpanded (1% or more). Since the library was made to target alpha chains, this beta chain is a stray read and its abundance is not meaningful. The chain combines TRBV6-5 with TRBJ2-3; TRBD1 or TRBD2 may be the D gene (5 bases each). The V end was cut by 6 bases, the J end by 4 bases, with 14 bases between. This CDR3 spans 14 amino acids. Germline V gene sequence: CDR1 MNHEY, CDR2 SVGAGI. CDR3 in DNA: TGTGCCAGCAGCGGGACCCCGAGGGCAGATACGCAGTATTTT. Its translation is CASSGTPRADTQYF.

In the case of this clonotype: Being off target in a library aimed at alpha chains, this beta chain has a size of little meaning. This chain links TRBV7-8 with TRBJ2-7; maybe TRBD2 (5 bases). V was trimmed by 0 bases and J by 5 bases, leaving 14 bases between them. Germline values: CDR1 SGHVS, CDR2 FQNEAQ. This CDR3 is 15 amino acids long. The CDR3 DNA follows: TGTGCCAGCAGCTTAGCGTATCCGGGGAGCGACGAGCAGTACTTC. This codes for CASSLAYPGSDEQYF. The full variable domain, completed using reference TRBV7-8 and TRBJ2-7, is GAGVSQSPRYKVAKRGQDVALRCDPISGHVSLFWYQQALGQGPEFLTYFQNEAQLDKSGLPSDRFFAERPEGSVSTLKIQRTQQEDSAVYLCASSLAYPGSDEQYFGPGTRLTVT.

This clonotype was counted a single time. For a library built for alpha chains, this beta chain is a stray read; little rests on its size. The J gene is TRBJ2-2, the V gene TRBV6-5, with TRBD1 identical over 8 bases. Germline lookup yields CDR1 MNHEY and CDR2 SVGAGI. The junction had 7 bases not matched to a gene; V was cut back by 5 bases and J by 5 bases. The CDR3 sequence is 15 residues long. The CDR3 DNA reads TGTGCCAGCAGTCCCTCAGGGGGCGGAACCGGGGAGCTGTTTTTT. Translation gives CASSPSGGGTGELFF.

With regard to this clonotype: In a library made to pick up alpha chains, this beta chain is a stray read with a size that means little. The rearrangement joins TRBV6-2 or TRBV6-3 to TRBJ2-5; D ambiguous. Trimming left V 2 bases short and J 4 bases short, with 5 bases between. The CDR3 is 12 amino acids. Germline loops: CDR1 MNHEY, CDR2 SVGEGT. The CDR3 loop is CASSYGGETQYF. The CDR3 region has the DNA TGTGCCAGCAGTTACGGTGGAGAGACCCAGTACTTC.

A note on this clonotype: The size of this beta chain means little, since it is a stray read in a library made for alpha chains. The CDR3 sequence is CSGGAQGVPTDTQYF. CDR3 sequence (DNA): TGCAGCGGCGGGGCACAGGGGGTGCCCACAGATACGCAGTATTTT. The chain joins TRBV29-1 to TRBJ2-3, with TRBD1 identical over 8 bases. Germline V CDR1 and CDR2: SQVTM, ANQGSEA. The CDR3 is 15 residues long. The junction had 11 bases not matched to a gene; V was cut back by 7 bases and J by 2 bases.

This clonotype was seen once. This beta chain lies outside the target of a library built for alpha chains; its clone size means little. This chain uses TRBV4-3 with TRBJ2-1; TRBD1 matches 8 bases. Looked up from germline, CDR1 is LGHNA and CDR2 is YSLEER. The J segment lost 12 bases and the V segment lost 1 base, leaving 5 bases of the junction unmatched. This CDR3 has 13 residues. CDR3 DNA sequence: TGCGCCAGCAGCCAAGGTCCCGGGACAGGGCAGTTCTTC. Residues: CASSQGPGTGQFF.

With regard to this clonotype: Because the library targeted alpha chains, this beta chain is an off-target read whose size means little. The chain joins TRBV7-8 to TRBJ2-1; D is ambiguous. Germline-derived CDR1 and CDR2 are SGHVS and FQNEAQ. This CDR3 is built from 15 residues. V dropped 0 bases and J dropped 7 bases, with 13 bases sitting between them. CDR3 in amino acids: CASSLALWRINEQFF. The CDR3 DNA reads as TGTGCCAGCAGCTTAGCGCTGTGGCGGATTAATGAGCAGTTCTTC. Using reference TRBV7-8 and TRBJ2-1 for the parts outside the CDR3, the full variable domain is GAGVSQSPRYKVAKRGQDVALRCDPISGHVSLFWYQQALGQGPEFLTYFQNEAQLDKSGLPSDRFFAERPEGSVSTLKIQRTQQEDSAVYLCASSLALWRINEQFFGPGTRLTVL.

In its sample, this clonotype was seen a few times. Since it is a stray read in a library aimed at alpha chains, this beta chain has a size that is not meaningful. The chain recombines TRBV5-1 with TRBJ2-3, with 7 bases matching TRBD1. Germline CDR1 is SGHRS and CDR2 is YFSETQ. Trimming took 4 bases from V and 4 from J; bases not matched to a gene: 9. CDR3 size: 15 residues. In DNA, the CDR3 is TGCGCCAGCAGCGAGCGGCCCCAGGGGGCAGATACGCAGTATTTT. Its translation: CASSERPQGADTQYF.

About this clonotype: This beta chain is a stray sequence in a library constructed for alpha chains; its clone size is not meaningful. The V gene is TRBV12-3 or TRBV12-4, the J gene TRBJ2-1, with D unresolved. There are 14 residues in the CDR3. V lost 1 base and J lost 4, with 8 bases in between. The CDR3 sequence: CASSLGQKYNEQFF. CDR3 in DNA: TGTGCCAGCAGTTTAGGCCAGAAGTACAATGAGCAGTTCTTC.

As to this clonotype: The library was built for alpha chains, so this beta chain is an off-target read and its size means little. The V call is TRBV12-3 or TRBV12-4, the J call TRBJ2-3, with TRBD1 matching over 9 bases. Trimming at V came to 6 bases and at J to 3 bases, leaving 7 bases not matched to a gene. CDR3 length equals 15 residues. CDR3 sequence reads: CASSTGTGWTDTQYF. CDR3 sequence (DNA): TGTGCCAGCAGCACCGGGACAGGGTGGACAGATACGCAGTATTTT.